Listed here is a single T cell receptor (beta chain). No antigen is known for it. This record belongs to a study of cytotoxic CD8 clonotypes in ibrutinib-treated CLL. Background on the study: Investigators reported some 24 partial and 2 complete responses; after median 68 months, about 15 patients remained remitted and 12 progressed. Collecting the response samples happened after a median around twelve months of treatment, with a range of 6 to 36. Findings and caveats of the study: Public clonotypes (which were uncommon) either contracted or remained stable on treatment.

Looked up from germline, CDR1 is SGHTA and CDR2 is FQGTGA. Trimming removed 2 bases at V and 2 bases at J, with 8 bases between. The CDR3 has 14 amino acids. TCRdb's copy holds only in-frame clones and misses some; the assay was immunoSEQ multiplex PCR. Among 25,000 to 30,000 clones listed, more than 60% were seen once. Sequencing used PBMCs, obtained after 24 months of ibrutinib treatment. This chain joins TRBV7-3 and TRBJ2-3; no definite D call. The clonotype comes from a human donor with chronic lymphocytic leukemia. The CDR3 loop reads CASSLVSPTDTQYF. As DNA, the CDR3 is TGTGCCAGCAGCTTAGTTTCACCCACAGATACGCAGTATTTT. Full variable domain (missing parts from reference TRBV7-3 and TRBJ2-3): GAGVSQTPSNKVTEKGKYVELRCDPISGHTALYWYRQSLGQGPEFLIYFQGTGAADDSGLPNDRFFAVRPEGSVSTLKIQRTERGDSAVYLCASSLVSPTDTQYFGPGTRLTVL.